This T cell receptor beta chain was captured in a study of shared clonotypes between healthy human individuals. Regarding the study as a whole: The sharing of 4.5% to 5% of naive CD4 clonotypes was seen across several donors.

The naive CD8 fraction comprised CD45RO-negative cells positively selected for CCR7 and excluded terminally differentiated effector memory CD45RA+ cells. Genomic DNA of each subset was evenly split across several immunoSEQ plates. Authors' methods: ImmunoSEQ sequences covered only the junction and lacked quality scores; filtering therefore differed. The data were produced by immunoSEQ multiplex PCR, yet TCRdb's version contains in-frame clones alone and is incomplete. V and J calls and clone size are given by that table; D and trimming were obtained from the DNA. This sample has 1.5 million to 2.5 million clones, with about 95% found just once. With V trimmed by 6 bases and J by 3 bases, 7 bases remained unmatched. The CDR3 contains 14 residues. Germline V gene lookup returns CDR1 LNHDA and CDR2 SQIVND (reference sequence). With respect to this clone: Antigen unknown.

The rearrangement links TRBV19 to TRBJ2-7; 8 bases are a match to TRBD2. Sequencing was done on a sample of naive CD8+ T cells sorted from blood. The TCR sequence derives from a man younger than 35 in good health. CDR3: CASSVAGRNYEQYF. The CDR3 DNA reads as TGTGCCAGTAGCGTAGCGGGAAGAAACTACGAGCAGTACTTC.